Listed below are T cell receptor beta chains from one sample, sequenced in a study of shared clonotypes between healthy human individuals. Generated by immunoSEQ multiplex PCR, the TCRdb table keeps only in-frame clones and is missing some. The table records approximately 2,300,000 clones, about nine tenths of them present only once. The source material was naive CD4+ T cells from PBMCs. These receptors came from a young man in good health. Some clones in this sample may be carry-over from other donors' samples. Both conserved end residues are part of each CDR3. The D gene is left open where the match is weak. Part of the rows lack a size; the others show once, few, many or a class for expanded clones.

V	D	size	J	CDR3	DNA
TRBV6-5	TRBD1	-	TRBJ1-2	CASRYGQGFTYGYTF	TGTGCCAGCAGATATGGACAGGGGTTCACTTATGGCTACACCTTC
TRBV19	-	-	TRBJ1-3	CASSIILIYITNSGNTIYF	TGTGCCAGTAGTATTATACTGATTTACATCACGAACTCTGGAAACACCATATATTTT
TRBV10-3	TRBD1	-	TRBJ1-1	CATAGTADTEAFF	TGTGCCACCGCCGGGACAGCGGACACTGAAGCTTTCTTT
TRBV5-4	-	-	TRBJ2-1	CATGGSSYNEQFF	TGTGCCACCGGCGGAAGCTCCTACAATGAGCAGTTCTTC
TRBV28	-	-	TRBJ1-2	CASRHKGGGYTF	TGTGCCAGCAGACACAAGGGGGGTGGCTACACCTTC
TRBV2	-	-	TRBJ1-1	CASYGGGLGTEAFF	TGTGCCAGCTACGGGGGCGGGTTAGGTACTGAAGCTTTCTTT
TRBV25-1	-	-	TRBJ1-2	CASSEYERTGYTF	TGTGCCAGCAGTGAATATGAAAGGACGGGCTACACCTTC
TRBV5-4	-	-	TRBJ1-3	CASSIGGAGAGNTIYF	TGTGCCAGCAGCATTGGCGGGGCAGGAGCTGGAAACACCATATATTTT
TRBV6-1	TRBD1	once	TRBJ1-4	CASSPDRATNEKLFF	TGTGCCAGCAGTCCCGACAGGGCAACTAATGAAAAACTGTTTTTT
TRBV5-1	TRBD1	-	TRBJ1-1	CASSSGQGTEAFF	TGCGCCAGCAGCTCGGGACAGGGCACTGAAGCTTTCTTT
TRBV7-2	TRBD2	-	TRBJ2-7	CASSLAGGGRREQYF	TGTGCCAGCAGCTTAGCCGGGGGGGGTCGGCGCGAGCAGTACTTC
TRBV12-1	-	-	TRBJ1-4	CASSTTGGPNEKLFF	TGTGCCAGCAGCACCACAGGGGGCCCTAATGAAAAACTGTTTTTT
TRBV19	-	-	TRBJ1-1	CASSILNTEAFF	TGTGCCAGTAGTATCCTGAACACTGAAGCTTTCTTT
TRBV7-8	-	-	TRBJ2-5	CASSLGLIQYQETQYF	TGTGCCAGCAGCTTAGGACTCATACAGTACCAAGAGACCCAGTACTTC
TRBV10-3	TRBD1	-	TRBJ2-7	CAISDSQGAAYEQYF	TGTGCCATCAGTGACTCCCAGGGGGCGGCCTACGAGCAGTACTTC
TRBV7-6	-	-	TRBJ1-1	CASSRVGGRGEAFF	TGTGCCAGCAGTAGGGTCGGAGGGAGGGGTGAAGCTTTCTTT
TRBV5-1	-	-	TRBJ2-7	CASSLTGASEQYF	TGCGCCAGCAGCTTGACGGGAGCGAGCGAGCAGTACTTC
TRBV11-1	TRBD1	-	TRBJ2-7	CASSVSGTGEYEQYF	TGTGCCAGCAGCGTCTCCGGGACAGGAGAGTACGAGCAGTACTTC
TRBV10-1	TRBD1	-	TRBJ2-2	CASSQWGRGNGGELFF	TGCGCCAGCAGTCAGTGGGGCAGGGGGAATGGCGGGGAGCTGTTTTTT
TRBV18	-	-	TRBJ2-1	CASSPGTPQFF	TGTGCCAGCTCACCGGGGACCCCGCAGTTCTTC
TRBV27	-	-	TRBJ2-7	CASSLLAGLSYEQYF	TGTGCCAGCAGTTTACTAGCAGGCCTCTCCTACGAGCAGTACTTC
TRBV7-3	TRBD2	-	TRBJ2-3	CASSLRLAGAADTQYF	TGTGCCAGCAGCTTGAGACTAGCGGGAGCAGCAGATACGCAGTATTTT
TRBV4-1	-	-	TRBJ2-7	CASSQNGLDDLLLEQYF	TGCGCCAGCAGCCAAAACGGCCTCGACGATTTACTCCTCGAGCAGTACTTC
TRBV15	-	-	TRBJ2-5	CATSRDPGYSRPEETQYF	TGTGCCACCAGCAGAGATCCGGGCTATTCTCGACCTGAAGAGACCCAGTACTTC
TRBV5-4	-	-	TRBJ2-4	CASSSGVAKNIQYF	TGTGCCAGCAGCTCAGGAGTAGCCAAAAACATTCAGTACTTC
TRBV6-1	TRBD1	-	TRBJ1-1	CASSEPDRADTEAFF	TGTGCCAGCAGTGAACCGGACAGGGCGGACACTGAAGCTTTCTTT
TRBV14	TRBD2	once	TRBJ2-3	CASSLLAGGADTQYF	TGTGCCAGCAGCCTGCTAGCGGGAGGCGCAGATACGCAGTATTTT
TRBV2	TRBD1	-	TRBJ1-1	CASSKTGRDTEAFF	TGTGCCAGCAGTAAGACAGGGCGGGACACTGAAGCTTTCTTT
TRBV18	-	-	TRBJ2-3	CASSPVSVADTQYF	TGTGCCAGCTCACCGGTCAGCGTTGCAGATACGCAGTATTTT
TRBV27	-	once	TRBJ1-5	CASSPHRRGVINSNQPQHF	TGTGCCAGCAGTCCCCATAGACGCGGCGTTATCAATAGCAATCAGCCCCAGCATTTT
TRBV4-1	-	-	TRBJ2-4	CASSLKDKPLAKNIQYF	TGCGCCAGCAGCCTGAAGGACAAGCCTCTAGCCAAAAACATTCAGTACTTC
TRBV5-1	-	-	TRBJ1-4	CASSLVGETNEKLFF	TGCGCCAGCAGCTTAGTGGGGGAAACTAATGAAAAACTGTTTTTT
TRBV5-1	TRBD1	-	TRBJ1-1	CASTITGTGSTEAFF	TGCGCCAGCACCATTACCGGGACAGGGAGCACTGAAGCTTTCTTT
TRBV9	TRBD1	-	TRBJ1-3	CASSVAGTGTGNTIYF	TGTGCCAGCAGCGTGGCCGGGACAGGGACGGGAAACACCATATATTTT
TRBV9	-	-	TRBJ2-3	CASTKGGSTDTQYF	TGTGCCAGCACCAAGGGAGGAAGCACAGATACGCAGTATTTT
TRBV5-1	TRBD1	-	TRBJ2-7	CASSLGTGVVSYEQYF	TGCGCCAGCAGCTTAGGGACAGGGGTAGTTTCCTACGAGCAGTACTTC
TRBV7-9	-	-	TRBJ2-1	CASSLAGAGEQFF	TGTGCCAGCAGCTTAGCGGGAGCCGGTGAGCAGTTCTTC
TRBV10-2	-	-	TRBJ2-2	CASSVRKGVENTGELFF	TGCGCCAGCAGTGTCAGAAAGGGAGTGGAGAACACCGGGGAGCTGTTTTTT
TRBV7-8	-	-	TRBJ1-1	CASSLAGWAFTEAFF	TGTGCCAGCAGCTTAGCAGGGTGGGCTTTCACTGAAGCTTTCTTT
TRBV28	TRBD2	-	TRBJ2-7	CASRAGLAGGYEQYF	TGTGCCAGCAGGGCGGGACTAGCGGGAGGCTACGAGCAGTACTTC
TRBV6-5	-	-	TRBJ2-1	CASRLPGSNEQFF	TGTGCCAGCAGATTACCGGGGTCCAATGAGCAGTTCTTC
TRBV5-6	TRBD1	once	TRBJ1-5	CASSLGQFNQPQHF	TGTGCCAGCAGCCTGGGACAGTTCAATCAGCCCCAGCATTTT
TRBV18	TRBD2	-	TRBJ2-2	CASSPPASGPYGELFF	TGTGCCAGCTCACCACCGGCTAGCGGGCCTTACGGGGAGCTGTTTTTT
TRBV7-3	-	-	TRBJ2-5	CASSLMAGETQYF	TGTGCCAGCAGCTTAATGGCCGGAGAGACCCAGTACTTC
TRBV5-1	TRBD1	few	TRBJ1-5	CASSLEGQNNQPQHF	TGCGCCAGCAGCTTGGAGGGACAGAACAATCAGCCCCAGCATTTT
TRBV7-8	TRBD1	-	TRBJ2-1	CASSYGTGLYNEQFF	TGTGCCAGCAGCTACGGGACAGGTCTATACAATGAGCAGTTCTTC
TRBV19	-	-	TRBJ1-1	CASSRGSGTEAFF	TGTGCCAGTAGTAGGGGAAGCGGCACTGAAGCTTTCTTT
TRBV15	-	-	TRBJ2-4	CATSNSRDGENIQYF	TGTGCCACCAGCAATTCCCGGGACGGGGAAAACATTCAGTACTTC